The rows below give T cell receptor beta chains drawn from one sample of a study of CD8 T cells in Susac syndrome. TCRdb reanalysed the immunoSEQ multiplex PCR reads using MiXCR and keeps one entry per CDR3 protein. In the table there are roughly 120,000 distinct CDR3 sequences, approximately 95% of which are singletons. The source material was CD8+ T cells from PBMCs. These receptors came from a human donor with multiple sclerosis. Each CDR3 is given with its conserved first and last residue. Fields, in order: CDR3 DNA, CDR3 protein, D gene, CDR3 length, V gene, clone size, J gene. A D gene is named only where the DNA matches it firmly. Not all rows give a size; the values are once, few, many and, for expanded clones, a class.

TGTGCCAGCAGCGGGGTTGGGTTGGGGGAGACCCAGTACTTC,CASSGVGLGETQYF,NA,14,TRBV9,once,TRBJ2-5
TGCGCCAGCAGCCAAGGCAGGGGCGACTATGGCTACACCTTC,CASSQGRGDYGYTF,NA,14,TRBV4-1,NA,TRBJ1-2
TGCGCCAGCAGCCCGGGGGTGGGAACGTCCTACGAGCAGTACTTC,CASSPGVGTSYEQYF,NA,15,TRBV4-1,NA,TRBJ2-7
TGTGCCAGCAGCCAAAAGGGTGGGGAGAGCGGGAGCTCCTACAATGAGCAGTTCTTC,CASSQKGGESGSSYNEQFF,TRBD2,19,TRBV3-1,once,TRBJ2-1
TGTGCCAGCAGCGGGAAGGGGGGGTTGGACACCGGGGAGCTGTTTTTT,CASSGKGGLDTGELFF,NA,16,TRBV2,NA,TRBJ2-2
TGCAGTGCACCAGTGGAGGGTAGCGGGAGGGCAGCATCGGAGCAGTTCTTC,CSAPVEGSGRAASEQFF,TRBD2,17,TRBV20-1,NA,TRBJ2-1
TGTGCCAGCAGGAAAATGACGGATCCCTACGAGCAGTACTTC,CASRKMTDPYEQYF,NA,14,TRBV28,NA,TRBJ2-7
TGTGCCACCAGCAGAACCCCCAGGGGGTTAGAGCAGTACTTC,CATSRTPRGLEQYF,TRBD1,14,TRBV15,NA,TRBJ2-7
TGTGCCAGCAGGATGGGAGGGATCTCCTACAATGAGCAGTTCTTC,CASRMGGISYNEQFF,TRBD2,15,TRBV12-3/TRBV12-4,NA,TRBJ2-1
TGTGCCAGCAGTCTGGTGGGGCCCGGGGGTCAGCCCCAGCATTTT,CASSLVGPGGQPQHF,NA,15,TRBV27,NA,TRBJ1-5
TGTGCCAGCAGTTTATCGCGCGGGGGGAACAGTGAGCAGTTCTTC,CASSLSRGGNSEQFF,TRBD2,15,TRBV27,NA,TRBJ2-1
TGTGCCAGCAGCCCCGGGTCCCCCAATCAGCCCCAGCATTTT,CASSPGSPNQPQHF,NA,14,TRBV28,NA,TRBJ1-5
TGTGCCAGCATGCCAGGGGGAGGGGGCCTTAAATTTCGGGCCCAGCATTTT,CASMPGGGGLKFRAQHF,TRBD1,17,TRBV27,NA,TRBJ1-5
TGTGCCAGCAACAGGGGGACAACTAATGAAAAACTGTTTTTT,CASNRGTTNEKLFF,TRBD1,14,TRBV2,NA,TRBJ1-4
TGTGCCAGCAGTTACAGGGGGCTGCCCTATGGCTACACCTTC,CASSYRGLPYGYTF,TRBD1,14,TRBV27,NA,TRBJ1-2
TGTGCCACCAGTGTCCGAAGCAATCAGCCCCAGCATTTT,CATSVRSNQPQHF,NA,13,TRBV24-1,NA,TRBJ1-5
TGCAGCGTTGGGGGCGATGAGCAGTTCTTC,CSVGGDEQFF,NA,10,TRBV29-1,NA,TRBJ2-1
TGTGCCAGCAGTGGGTACAGGGAGGGGGGCTACGAGCAGTACTTC,CASSGYREGGYEQYF,NA,15,TRBV25-1,NA,TRBJ2-7
TGCGCCAGCAGCCAAGCTGGGGGCAGGGGCTACAATGAGCAGTTCTTC,CASSQAGGRGYNEQFF,NA,16,TRBV4-1,NA,TRBJ2-1
TGTGCCAGCACCCGTCCCACTAGCTACGAGCAGTACTTC,CASTRPTSYEQYF,NA,13,TRBV12-3/TRBV12-4,NA,TRBJ2-7
TGCGCCAGCAGCCAAAGCCGCCTGGAAAGGGAGACCCAGTACTTC,CASSQSRLERETQYF,NA,15,TRBV4-1,NA,TRBJ2-5
TGTGCCAGCAGTGGCACAGCGGAGGAGTACGAGCAGTACTTC,CASSGTAEEYEQYF,NA,14,TRBV2,few,TRBJ2-7
TGCGCCAGCAGCCCCCGGGACTACAGTTTTAATGAGCAGTTCTTC,CASSPRDYSFNEQFF,TRBD2,15,TRBV4-1,NA,TRBJ2-1
TGTGCCAGCACTCCTACGGCGGCGGCCGGGGAGCTGTTTTTT,CASTPTAAAGELFF,NA,14,TRBV2,NA,TRBJ2-2
TGTGCCAGCAGCCGCGGGGGGAGTTCAGATACGCAGTATTTT,CASSRGGSSDTQYF,TRBD2,14,TRBV7-3,NA,TRBJ2-3
TGTGCCAGCAGTTTAACGACAGGGACAAGCGAGCAGTACTTC,CASSLTTGTSEQYF,TRBD1,14,TRBV28,NA,TRBJ2-7
TGCGCCAGCAGCTTGGAAGAACGGAGCGAGCAGTACTTC,CASSLEERSEQYF,NA,13,TRBV5-1,once,TRBJ2-7
TGTGCCAGCAGCTGGGGGGCCCCCTACGAGCAGTACTTC,CASSWGAPYEQYF,NA,13,TRBV27,few,TRBJ2-7
TGTGCCAGCAGCGGCGGTCCTAGCTCCTACGAGCAGTACTTC,CASSGGPSSYEQYF,NA,14,TRBV5-6,NA,TRBJ2-7
TGTGCCACCAGCGGCCCTAGGAGGGCCAATCAGCCCCAGCATTTT,CATSGPRRANQPQHF,NA,15,TRBV15,NA,TRBJ1-5
TGTGCCAGCAGCCAAGGGGTCAGCTTCTCTGGGGCCAACGTCCTGACTTTC,CASSQGVSFSGANVLTF,NA,17,TRBV3-1,NA,TRBJ2-6
TGTGCCAGCAGCTTAAGGAGGAGGAGAGAGGTCACTGAAGCTTTCTTT,CASSLRRRREVTEAFF,NA,16,TRBV7-2,NA,TRBJ1-1
TGTGCCAGCAGCCAGACCAGTGAGCAGTTCTTC,CASSQTSEQFF,NA,11,TRBV9,once,TRBJ2-1
TGTGCCAGCAGCATGGGCCAAACACAAGGGGGTGAGCAGTTCTTC,CASSMGQTQGGEQFF,NA,15,TRBV9,NA,TRBJ2-1